The clone carrying this TCR beta chain was seen a few times. Its antigen is not known. There were at least 6 micrograms of total RNA extracted from every sample. With a J-beta primer mix and a sample-barcoded 5' primer, a second PCR ran 7 to 11 cycles. From the 5' RACE reads, TCRdb called clonotypes with MiXCR, one entry per CDR3 protein. Here the sample spans about 720,000 distinct CDR3 sequences, 22% being singletons. The data were taken from a study of blood T cells in healthy people across ages. Study information: Through template switching, about one barcoded beta molecule was captured per two T cells, as measured in model experiments. Study-level results: Observed TCR beta diversity showed a strong correlation with the percentage of naive T cells as measured by flow cytometry. Estimated diversity that came from one million T cells was considered an underestimate.

The CDR3 is 16 residues long. Germline assignment: CDR1 SGHTA and CDR2 FQGNSA. Unmatched junction bases numbered 5, after V lost 2 bases and J lost 2 bases. Sequenced material: blood. The clonotype originates from a man aged 65-85 years in good health. The chain employs TRBV7-2 and TRBJ2-3, with TRBD1 identical over 9 bases. CDR3 sequence: CASSLWGTGITDTQYF. CDR3 DNA: TGTGCCAGCAGCTTATGGGGGACAGGGATCACAGATACGCAGTATTTT. The whole variable domain, remainder taken from reference TRBV7-2 and TRBJ2-3, is GAGVSQSPSNKVTEKGKDVELRCDPISGHTALYWYRQSLGQGLEFLIYFQGNSAPDKSGLPSDRFSAERTGGSVSTLTIQRTQQEDSAVYLCASSLWGTGITDTQYFGPGTRLTVL.